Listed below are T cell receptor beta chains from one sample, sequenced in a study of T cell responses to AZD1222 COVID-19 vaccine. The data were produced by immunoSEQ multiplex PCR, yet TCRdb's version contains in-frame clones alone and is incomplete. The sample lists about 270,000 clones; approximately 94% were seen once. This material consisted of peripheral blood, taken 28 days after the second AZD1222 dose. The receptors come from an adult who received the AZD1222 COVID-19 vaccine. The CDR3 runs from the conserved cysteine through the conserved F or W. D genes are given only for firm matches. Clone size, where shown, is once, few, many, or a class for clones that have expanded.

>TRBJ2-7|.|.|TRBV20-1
TGCAGTGCCCAAAAGACAACTAGTAGGTTC
CSAQKTTSRF
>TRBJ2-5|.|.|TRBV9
TGTGCCAGCAATGGAGGGTCTGGGGAGACCCAGTACTTC
CASNGGSGETQYF
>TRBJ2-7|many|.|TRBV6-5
TGTGCCACGTACATTGCAGGAAACTACGAGCAGTACTTC
CATYIAGNYEQYF
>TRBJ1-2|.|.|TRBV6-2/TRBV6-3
TGTGCCAGCAGTTATGATCGGTATGGCTACACCTTC
CASSYDRYGYTF
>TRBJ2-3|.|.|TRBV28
TGTGCCAGCAGTTTGATCAGGGGTAATACGCAGTATTTT
CASSLIRGNTQYF
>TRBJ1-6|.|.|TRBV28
TGTGCCAGCAAAGTTGAGGGCAGGGGTGATTCACCCCTCCACTTT
CASKVEGRGDSPLHF
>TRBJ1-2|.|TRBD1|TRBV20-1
TGCAGTGCTAGTCTCCACTCCGGGACAGAGAGAGGAAATTATGGCTACACCTTC
CSASLHSGTERGNYGYTF
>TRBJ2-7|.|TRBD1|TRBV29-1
TGCAGCGTTGGACCCTCGACAGGGTTCCTGGGCGAGCAGTACTTC
CSVGPSTGFLGEQYF
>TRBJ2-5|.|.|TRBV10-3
TGTGCCATCAGTGAGGTAGCCAACCAAGAGACCCAGTACTTC
CAISEVANQETQYF
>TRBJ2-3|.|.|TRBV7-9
TGTGCCAGCAGCTTGATACTAGTGACAGATACGCAGTATTTT
CASSLILVTDTQYF
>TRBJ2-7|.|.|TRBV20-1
TGCAGTGCTCCTAAAAACGGGGAGCAGTACTTC
CSAPKNGEQYF
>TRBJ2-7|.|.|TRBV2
TGTGCCAGCAGCGAGACTTTCTACGAGCAGTACTTC
CASSETFYEQYF
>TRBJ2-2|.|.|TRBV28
TGTGCCAGCACGGGGGTGGAGAACACCGGGGAGCTGTTTTTT
CASTGVENTGELFF
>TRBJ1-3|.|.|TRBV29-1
TGCAGCGTTGCTCAGGGTTCTAGCTCTGGAAACACCATATATTTT
CSVAQGSSSGNTIYF
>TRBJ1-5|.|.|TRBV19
TGTGCCAGTAGTATAAATCCCCAGCATTTT
CASSINPQHF
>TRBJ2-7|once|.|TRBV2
TGTGCCAGCACCCTCTTTGGACTGGCACCTTCCTACGAGCAGTACTTC
CASTLFGLAPSYEQYF
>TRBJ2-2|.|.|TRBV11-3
TGTGCCAGCAGCCGAGATGGCGGGGAGCTGTTTTTT
CASSRDGGELFF
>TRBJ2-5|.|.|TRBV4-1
TGCGCCAGCAGCCAAGATGGGGCGCGATCGGAGACCCAGTACTTC
CASSQDGARSETQYF
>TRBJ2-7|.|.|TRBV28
TGTGCCAGCAGTTTAGGCGGGACCGCAACCTACGAGCAGTACTTC
CASSLGGTATYEQYF
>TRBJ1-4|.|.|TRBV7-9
TGTGCCAGCAGCTCCCGCGTCGGGGCGGATGAAAAACTGTTTTTT
CASSSRVGADEKLFF
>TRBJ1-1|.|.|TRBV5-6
TGTGCCAGCAGTTCCCCCCGAGGGACTGAAGCTTTCTTT
CASSSPRGTEAFF
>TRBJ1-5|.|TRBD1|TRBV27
TGTGCCAGCAGTTTAAGGGGACAGCTGGGCTATCAGCCCCAGCATTTT
CASSLRGQLGYQPQHF
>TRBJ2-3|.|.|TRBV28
TGTGCCACCATCTCGGGGTCCAGCACAGATACGCAGTATTTT
CATISGSSTDTQYF
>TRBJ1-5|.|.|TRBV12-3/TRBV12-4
TGTGCCAGCAGTCCCCGGTTGAGTCAGCCCCAGCATTTT
CASSPRLSQPQHF
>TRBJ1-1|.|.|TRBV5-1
TGCGCCAGCAGCTTGGGGGCAGTGAACACTGAAGCTTTCTTT
CASSLGAVNTEAFF
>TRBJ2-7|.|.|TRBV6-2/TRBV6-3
TGTGCCAGCAGCCGGGACTTTCTCTCCGAGCAGTACTTC
CASSRDFLSEQYF
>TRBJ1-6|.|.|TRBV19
TGTGCCAGTAGTATAGGGGGAGGATCACCCCTCCACTTT
CASSIGGGSPLHF
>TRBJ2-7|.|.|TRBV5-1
TGCGCCAGCAGCTTGGTAGTGGGCGAGCAGTACTTC
CASSLVVGEQYF
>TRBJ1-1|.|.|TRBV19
TGTGCCAGTACCCCCTCCCCGGGGAACACTGAAGCTTTCTTT
CASTPSPGNTEAFF
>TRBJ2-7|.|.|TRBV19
TGTGCCAGTAGTAGCCTCGGGGGAGGAATTTACGAGCAGTACTTC
CASSSLGGGIYEQYF
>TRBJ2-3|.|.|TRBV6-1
TGTGCCAGCAGTGAAAGGTCAGGGACCGTTTACACAGATACGCAGTATTTT
CASSERSGTVYTDTQYF
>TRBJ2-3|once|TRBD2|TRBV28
TGTGCCAGCCCCCCCACTAGCGACCTCCTGGATACGCAGTATTTT
CASPPTSDLLDTQYF
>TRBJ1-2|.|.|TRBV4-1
TGCGCCAGCAGCCAGTCCACAGGTGCTGGCTACACCTTC
CASSQSTGAGYTF
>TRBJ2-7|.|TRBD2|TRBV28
TGTGCCAGCAGCGGGCGGGGGCCGAGACTAGCGGGAGTAGGGGAGCAGTACTTC
CASSGRGPRLAGVGEQYF
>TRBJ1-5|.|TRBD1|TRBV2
TGTGCCAGCAGTGGACAGGGTAGTCAGCCCCAGCATTTT
CASSGQGSQPQHF
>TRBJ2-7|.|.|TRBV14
TGTGACCCTCCCGGGCTAGCTGACTCCTACGAGCAGTACTTC
CDPPGLADSYEQYF
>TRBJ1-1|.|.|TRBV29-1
TGCAGCGTACTGAGACAAGACACTGAAGCTTTCTTT
CSVLRQDTEAFF
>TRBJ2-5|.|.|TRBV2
TGTGCCAGCAGTGAATGGGGGACAAGGAGTCAAGAGACCCAGTACTTC
CASSEWGTRSQETQYF
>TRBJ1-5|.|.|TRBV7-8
TGTGCCAGCAGCTTAGCGGTATACCGGGCCCCCGGCAATCAGCCCCAGCATTTT
CASSLAVYRAPGNQPQHF
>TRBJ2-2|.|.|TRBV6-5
TGTGCCAGCAGTCGGGCGATCGGGGAGCTGTTTTTT
CASSRAIGELFF
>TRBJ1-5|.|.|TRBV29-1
TGCAGCGTTGGGTCGTTTAACCAGCCCCAGCATTTT
CSVGSFNQPQHF
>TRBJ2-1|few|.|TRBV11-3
TGTGCCAGCAGCTTAGATCCTCGCAATGAGCAGTTCTTC
CASSLDPRNEQFF
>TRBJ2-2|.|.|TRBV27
TGTGCCAGCAAGGGGGGAAACACCGGGGAGCTGTTTTTT
CASKGGNTGELFF
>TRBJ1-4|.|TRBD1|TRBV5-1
TGCGCCAGCAGTAGGGACAGTCTGCCTGAAAAACTGTTTTTT
CASSRDSLPEKLFF
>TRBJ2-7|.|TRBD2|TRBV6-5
TGTGCCAGCAACCTTAGCGGGAGCCACGAGCAGTACTTC
CASNLSGSHEQYF
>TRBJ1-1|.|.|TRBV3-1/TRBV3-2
TGTGCCAGCAGTCATGAGGGTCCTGGGACTGAAGCTTTCTTT
CASSHEGPGTEAFF
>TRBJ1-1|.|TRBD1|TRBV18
TGTGCCAGCTCACCAAGGGGGCATGAAGCTTTCTTT
CASSPRGHEAFF
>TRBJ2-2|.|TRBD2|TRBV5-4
TGTGCCAGCAGGAATAGCGGGAAAAACACCGGGGAGCTGTTTTTT
CASRNSGKNTGELFF
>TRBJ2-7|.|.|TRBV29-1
TGCAGCGTTGAAGACCTACGGTACGAGCAGTACTTC
CSVEDLRYEQYF
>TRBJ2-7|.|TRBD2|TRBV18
TGTGCCAGCTCACCATTCTCCGGGACTAGCGGACTCGAGCAGTACTTC
CASSPFSGTSGLEQYF
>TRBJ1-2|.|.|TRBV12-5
TGTGCTAGTGGTCGGGGTTGGGATGGCTACACCTTC
CASGRGWDGYTF
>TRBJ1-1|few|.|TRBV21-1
TGTGCCAGCAGCAAAGCACAGGGGGCGCTGAACACTGAAGCTTTCTTT
CASSKAQGALNTEAFF
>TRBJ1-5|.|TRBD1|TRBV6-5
TGTGCCAGCAGCCCCGACAGGGCCCGCAATCAGCCCCAGCATTTT
CASSPDRARNQPQHF
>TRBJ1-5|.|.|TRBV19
TGTGCCAGTACCGAGATGTGGACAGGCAATCAGCCCCAGCATTTT
CASTEMWTGNQPQHF
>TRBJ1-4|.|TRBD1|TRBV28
TGTGCCAGCAGTGCCGGGACAGGGGTTGTTGAAAAACTGTTTTTT
CASSAGTGVVEKLFF
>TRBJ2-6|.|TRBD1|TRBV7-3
TGTGCCAGCAGCTTAGGGACAGCCCCTGGGGCCAACGTCCTGACTTTC
CASSLGTAPGANVLTF
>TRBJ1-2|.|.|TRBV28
TGTGCCAGCAGTTTATGGGGGGGAGTCTATGGCTACACCTTC
CASSLWGGVYGYTF
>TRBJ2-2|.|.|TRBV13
TGTGCCAGCAGCCCAAGGGCCGGGGAGCTGTTTTTT
CASSPRAGELFF
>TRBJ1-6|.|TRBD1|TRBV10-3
TGTGCCATCAGTGGGACCGGGACAGGGGGCGATTCACCCCTCCACTTT
CAISGTGTGGDSPLHF